The rows below give T cell receptor beta chains drawn from one sample of a study of a mutant IDH1 vaccine in newly diagnosed glioma. Produced via immunoSEQ multiplex PCR; TCRdb's table is partial and in-frame only. Here the sample spans 45,000 to 55,000 clones, around 80% being singletons. No antigen has been assigned to these receptors. The specimen comprised PBMCs, sampled from a glioma patient whose treatment included an IDH1 peptide vaccine. These receptor sequences come from a woman aged 40 to 50 with glioma. Each CDR3 is given without its conserved first and last residue. Fields, in order: V gene, CDR3 protein.

V: TRBV5-1
CDR3: ASSLDNGQGNIQY

V: TRBV5-1
CDR3: ASRSRDSGNEKLF

V: TRBV4-1
CDR3: ASSQDAEGFYGYT

V: TRBV6-6
CDR3: ASSFDQPQH

V: TRBV10-3
CDR3: AISAASGGDLEQY

V: TRBV5-1
CDR3: ASSLENPHETQY

V: TRBV25-1
CDR3: ASSARTGITYNEQF

V: TRBV6-5
CDR3: ASRATERSYEQY

V: TRBV7-9
CDR3: ASSLTAAVTEAF

V: TRBV18
CDR3: ASSPPSPHSGTDTQY

V: TRBV7-9
CDR3: ASSWTPIPSGNTIY

V: TRBV6-5
CDR3: ASSSRTGADSPLH

V: TRBV5-8
CDR3: ASSLAWDEVTGEKLF

V: TRBV7-8
CDR3: ASSSDWTGELF

V: TRBV15
CDR3: ATSRDVYGSSGYT

V: TRBV7-9
CDR3: ASTVLTGEKLF

V: TRBV6-1
CDR3: ASSRSQLINQPQH

V: TRBV14
CDR3: ASRSGWGANTGELF

V: TRBV5-4
CDR3: ASSFLDREANEKLF

V: TRBV2
CDR3: ASRPPGRAPNEQF

V: TRBV11-2
CDR3: ASNKARALGNTEAF

V: TRBV10-3
CDR3: AISEVEGPNQPQH